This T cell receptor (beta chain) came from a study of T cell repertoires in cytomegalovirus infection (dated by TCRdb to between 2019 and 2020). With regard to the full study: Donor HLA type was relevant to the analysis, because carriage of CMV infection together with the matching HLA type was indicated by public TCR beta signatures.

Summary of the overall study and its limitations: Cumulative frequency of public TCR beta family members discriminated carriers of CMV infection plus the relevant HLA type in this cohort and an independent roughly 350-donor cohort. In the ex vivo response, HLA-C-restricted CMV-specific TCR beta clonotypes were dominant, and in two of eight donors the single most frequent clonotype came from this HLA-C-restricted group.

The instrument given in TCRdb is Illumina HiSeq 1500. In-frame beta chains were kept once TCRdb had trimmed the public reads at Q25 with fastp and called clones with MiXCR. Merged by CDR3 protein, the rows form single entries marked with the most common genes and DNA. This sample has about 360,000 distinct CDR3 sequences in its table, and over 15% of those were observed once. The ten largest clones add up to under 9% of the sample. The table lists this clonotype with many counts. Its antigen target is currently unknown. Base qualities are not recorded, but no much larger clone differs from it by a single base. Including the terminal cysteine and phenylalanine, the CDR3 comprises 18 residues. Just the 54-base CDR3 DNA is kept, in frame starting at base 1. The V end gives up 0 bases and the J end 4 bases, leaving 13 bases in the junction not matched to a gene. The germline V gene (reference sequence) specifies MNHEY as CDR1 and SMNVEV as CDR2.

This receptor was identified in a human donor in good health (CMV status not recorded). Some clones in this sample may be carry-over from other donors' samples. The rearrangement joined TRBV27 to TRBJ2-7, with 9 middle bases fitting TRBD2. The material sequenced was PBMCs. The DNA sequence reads TGTGCCAGCAGTTTATCGGGGGGCGCGGCGGGAGGGTTGTACGAGCAGTACTTC. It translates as CASSLSGGAAGGLYEQYF.